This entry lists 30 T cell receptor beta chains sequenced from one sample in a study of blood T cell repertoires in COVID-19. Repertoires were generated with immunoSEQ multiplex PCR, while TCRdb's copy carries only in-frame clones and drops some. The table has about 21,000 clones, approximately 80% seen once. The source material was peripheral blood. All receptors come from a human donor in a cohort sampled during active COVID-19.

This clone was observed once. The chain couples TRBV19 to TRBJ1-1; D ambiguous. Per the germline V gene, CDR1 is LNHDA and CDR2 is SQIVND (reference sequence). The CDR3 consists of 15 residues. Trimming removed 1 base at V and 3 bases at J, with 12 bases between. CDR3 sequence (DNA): TGTGCCAGTAGTATAGCGATCCGGGTATACACTGAAGCTTTCTTT. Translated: CASSIAIRVYTEAFF.

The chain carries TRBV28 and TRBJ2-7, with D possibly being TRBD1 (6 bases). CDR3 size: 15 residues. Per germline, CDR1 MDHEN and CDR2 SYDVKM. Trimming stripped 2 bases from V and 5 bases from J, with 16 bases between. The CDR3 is CASSLTGAQGNEQYF. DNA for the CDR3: TGTGCCAGCAGTTTAACGGGCGCGCAGGGGAACGAGCAGTACTTC.

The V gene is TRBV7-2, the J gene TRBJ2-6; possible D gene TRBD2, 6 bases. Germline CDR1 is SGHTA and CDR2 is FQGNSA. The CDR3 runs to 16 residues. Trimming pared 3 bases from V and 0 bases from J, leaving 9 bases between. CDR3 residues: CASSFSGSSGANVLTF. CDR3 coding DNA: TGTGCCAGCAGCTTTAGCGGCAGCTCTGGGGCCAACGTCCTGACTTTC.

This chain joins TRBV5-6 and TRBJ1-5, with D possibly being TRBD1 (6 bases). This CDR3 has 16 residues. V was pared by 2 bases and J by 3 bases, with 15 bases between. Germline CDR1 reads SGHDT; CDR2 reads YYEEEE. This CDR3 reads CASSFQDSQFNQPQHF. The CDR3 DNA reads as TGTGCCAGCAGCTTCCAGGACAGCCAGTTCAATCAGCCCCAGCATTTT.

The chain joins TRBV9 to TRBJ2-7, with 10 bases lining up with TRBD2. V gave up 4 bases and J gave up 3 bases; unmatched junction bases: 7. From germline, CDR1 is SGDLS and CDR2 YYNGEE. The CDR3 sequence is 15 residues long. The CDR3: CASSPPGLAHYEQYF. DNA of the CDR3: TGTGCCAGCAGCCCCCCGGGACTAGCGCACTACGAGCAGTACTTC.

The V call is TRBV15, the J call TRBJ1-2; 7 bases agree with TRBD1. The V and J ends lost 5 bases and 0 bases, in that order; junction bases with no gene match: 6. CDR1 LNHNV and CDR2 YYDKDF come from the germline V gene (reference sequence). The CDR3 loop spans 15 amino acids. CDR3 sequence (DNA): TGTGCCACCAGCGCCCGACAGGGACCTAACTATGGCTACACCTTC. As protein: CATSARQGPNYGYTF.

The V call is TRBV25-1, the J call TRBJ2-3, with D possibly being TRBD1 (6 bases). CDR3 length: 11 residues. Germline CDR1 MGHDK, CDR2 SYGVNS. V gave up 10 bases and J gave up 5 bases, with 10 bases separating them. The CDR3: CATGTLDTQYF. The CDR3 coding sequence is TGTGCCACGGGGACATTAGATACGCAGTATTTT.

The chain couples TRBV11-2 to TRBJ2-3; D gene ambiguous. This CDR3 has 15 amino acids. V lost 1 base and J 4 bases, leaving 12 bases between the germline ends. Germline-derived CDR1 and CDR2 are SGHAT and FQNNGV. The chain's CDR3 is CASSLGYNEADTQYF. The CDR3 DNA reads TGTGCCAGCAGCTTAGGTTACAATGAGGCAGATACGCAGTATTTT.

CDR3 nucleotides: TGTGCCAGCAGCCAAGGGATCAAGCGGGAGCCCACAGATACGCAGTATTTT. Amino acids: CASSQGIKREPTDTQYF. V is TRBV4-2 and J is TRBJ2-3; 8 bases agree with TRBD2. The germline gives CDR1 LGHNA, CDR2 YNFKEQ. Trimming cost V 1 base and J 2 bases; bases outside gene matches: 8. The CDR3 covers 17 residues.

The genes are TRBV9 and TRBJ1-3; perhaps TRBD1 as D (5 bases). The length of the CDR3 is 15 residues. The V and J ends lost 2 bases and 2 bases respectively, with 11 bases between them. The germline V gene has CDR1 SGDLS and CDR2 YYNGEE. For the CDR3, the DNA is TGTGCCAGCAGCGTTAACCCAGGGACTGGAAACACCATATATTTT. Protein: CASSVNPGTGNTIYF.

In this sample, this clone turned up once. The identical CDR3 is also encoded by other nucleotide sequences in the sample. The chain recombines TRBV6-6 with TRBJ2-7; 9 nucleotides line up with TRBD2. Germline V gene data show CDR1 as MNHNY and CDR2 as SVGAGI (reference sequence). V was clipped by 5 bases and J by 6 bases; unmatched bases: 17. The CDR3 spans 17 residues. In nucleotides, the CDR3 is TGTGCCAGCAGTCGGAACCCGGGACTAGCAGTTTCCGGCGAGCAGTACTTC. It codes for CASSRNPGLAVSGEQYF.

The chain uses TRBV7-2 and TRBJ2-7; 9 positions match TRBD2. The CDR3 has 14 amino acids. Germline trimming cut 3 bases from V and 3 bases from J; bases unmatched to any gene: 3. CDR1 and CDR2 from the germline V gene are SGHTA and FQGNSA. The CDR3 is CASSFGAGGYEQYF. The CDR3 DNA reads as TGTGCCAGCAGCTTCGGAGCGGGAGGCTACGAGCAGTACTTC. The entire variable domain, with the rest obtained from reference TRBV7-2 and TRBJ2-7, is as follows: GAGVSQSPSNKVTEKGKDVELRCDPISGHTALYWYRQSLGQGLEFLIYFQGNSAPDKSGLPSDRFSAERTGGSVSTLTIQRTQQEDSAVYLCASSFGAGGYEQYFGPGTRLTVT.

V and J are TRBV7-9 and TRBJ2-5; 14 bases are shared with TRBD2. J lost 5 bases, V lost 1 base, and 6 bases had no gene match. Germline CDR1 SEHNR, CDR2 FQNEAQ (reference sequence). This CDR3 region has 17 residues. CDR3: CASSLGLAGGPLETQYF. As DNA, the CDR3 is TGTGCCAGCAGCTTAGGACTAGCGGGAGGGCCGTTGGAGACCCAGTACTTC.

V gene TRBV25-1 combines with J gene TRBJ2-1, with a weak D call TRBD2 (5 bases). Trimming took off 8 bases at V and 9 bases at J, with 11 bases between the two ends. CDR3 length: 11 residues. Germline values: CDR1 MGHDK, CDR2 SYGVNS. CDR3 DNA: TGTGCCAGCCAGCGAGGGTCTGAGCAGTTCTTC. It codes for CASQRGSEQFF.

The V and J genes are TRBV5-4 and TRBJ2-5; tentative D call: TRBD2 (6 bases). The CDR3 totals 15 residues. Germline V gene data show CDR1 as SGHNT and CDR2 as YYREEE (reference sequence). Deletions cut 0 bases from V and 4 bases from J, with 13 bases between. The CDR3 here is CASSLGRAGGETQYF. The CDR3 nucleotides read TGTGCCAGCAGCTTGGGTAGGGCCGGGGGAGAGACCCAGTACTTC.

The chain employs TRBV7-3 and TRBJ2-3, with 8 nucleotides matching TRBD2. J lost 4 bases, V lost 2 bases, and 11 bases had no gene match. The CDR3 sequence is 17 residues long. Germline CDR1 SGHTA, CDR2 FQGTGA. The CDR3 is CASSLWVSREAPDTQYF. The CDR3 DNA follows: TGTGCCAGCAGCTTATGGGTTTCGCGGGAGGCGCCAGATACGCAGTATTTT.

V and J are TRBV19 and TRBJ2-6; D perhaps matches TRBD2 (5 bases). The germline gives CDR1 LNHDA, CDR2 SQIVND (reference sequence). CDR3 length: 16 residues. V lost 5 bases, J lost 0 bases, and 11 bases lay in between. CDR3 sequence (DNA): TGTGCCAGTAGTGGATTACGGGGCTCTGGGGCCAACGTCCTGACTTTC. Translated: CASSGLRGSGANVLTF.

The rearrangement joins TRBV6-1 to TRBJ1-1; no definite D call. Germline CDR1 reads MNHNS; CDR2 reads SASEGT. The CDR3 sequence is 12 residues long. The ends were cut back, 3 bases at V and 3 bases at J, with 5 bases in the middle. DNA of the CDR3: TGTGCCAGCAGTGACATAGACACTGAAGCTTTCTTT. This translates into CASSDIDTEAFF.

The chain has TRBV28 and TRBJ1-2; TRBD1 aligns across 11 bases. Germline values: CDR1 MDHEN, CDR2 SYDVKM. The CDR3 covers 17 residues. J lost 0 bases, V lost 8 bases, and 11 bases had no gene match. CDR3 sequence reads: CASGIPGQGGSNYGYTF. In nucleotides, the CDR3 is TGTGCCAGCGGGATCCCGGGACAGGGGGGTTCTAACTATGGCTACACCTTC.

The DNA of the CDR3 is TGTGCCAGCAGTGAGAGGGGACTAGCTTACAATGAGCAGTTCTTC. Translating it yields CASSERGLAYNEQFF. This rearrangement joins TRBV25-1 to TRBJ2-1; TRBD2 agrees at 9 bases. In germline, CDR1 is MGHDK, CDR2 SYGVNS. After removal of 3 bases from V and 4 bases from J, the junction contained 4 bases not matched to a gene. This CDR3 is 15 amino acids long.

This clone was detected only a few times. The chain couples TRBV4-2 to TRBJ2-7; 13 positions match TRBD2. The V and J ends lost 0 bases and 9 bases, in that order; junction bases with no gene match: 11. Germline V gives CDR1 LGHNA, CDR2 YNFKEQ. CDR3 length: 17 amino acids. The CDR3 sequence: CASSQEGQLAGGLAQYF. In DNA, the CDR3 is TGTGCCAGCAGCCAAGAAGGACAACTAGCGGGAGGGCTCGCGCAGTACTTC.

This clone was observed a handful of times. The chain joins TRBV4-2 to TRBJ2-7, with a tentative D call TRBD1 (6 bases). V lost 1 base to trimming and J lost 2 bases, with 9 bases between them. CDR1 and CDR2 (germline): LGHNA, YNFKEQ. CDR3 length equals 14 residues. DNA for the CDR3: TGTGCCAGCAGCCAAGGACAGGACCCCTACGAGCAGTACTTC. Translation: CASSQGQDPYEQYF.

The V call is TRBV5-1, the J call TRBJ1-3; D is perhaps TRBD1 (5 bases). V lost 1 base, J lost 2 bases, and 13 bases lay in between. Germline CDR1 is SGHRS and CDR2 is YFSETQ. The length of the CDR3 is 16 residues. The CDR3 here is CASSLSAGDPGNTIYF. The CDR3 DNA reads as TGCGCCAGCAGCTTGTCGGCGGGGGATCCTGGAAACACCATATATTTT.

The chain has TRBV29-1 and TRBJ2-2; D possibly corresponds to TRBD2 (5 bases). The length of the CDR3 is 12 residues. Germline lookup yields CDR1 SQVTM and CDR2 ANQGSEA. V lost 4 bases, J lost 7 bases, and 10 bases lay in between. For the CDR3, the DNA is TGCAGCGTTGGGCCGGGGTACGGGGAGCTGTTTTTT. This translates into CSVGPGYGELFF.

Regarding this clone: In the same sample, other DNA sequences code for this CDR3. The CDR3 DNA is TGCGCCAGCAGCCAAGATTCCAGCGGGAGGTCCTACGAGCAGTACTTC. Translated, it gives CASSQDSSGRSYEQYF. The chain combines TRBV4-1 with TRBJ2-7, with 9 nucleotides matching TRBD2. The CDR3 spans 16 residues. V lost 0 bases, J lost 1 base, and 4 bases stayed unmatched. CDR1 is MGHRA and CDR2 is YSYEKL in the germline V gene.

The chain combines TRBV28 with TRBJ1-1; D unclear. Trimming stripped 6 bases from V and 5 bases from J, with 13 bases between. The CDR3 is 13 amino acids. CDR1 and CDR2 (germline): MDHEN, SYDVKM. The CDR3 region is CASRPGDGTEAFF. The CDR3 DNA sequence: TGTGCCAGCAGACCCGGTGACGGGACTGAAGCTTTCTTT.

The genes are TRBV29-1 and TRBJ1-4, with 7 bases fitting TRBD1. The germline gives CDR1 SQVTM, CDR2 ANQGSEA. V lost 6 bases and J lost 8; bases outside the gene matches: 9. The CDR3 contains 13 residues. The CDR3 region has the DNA TGCAGCGTAACAGGGACAGCTTACGAAAAACTGTTTTTT. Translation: CSVTGTAYEKLFF.

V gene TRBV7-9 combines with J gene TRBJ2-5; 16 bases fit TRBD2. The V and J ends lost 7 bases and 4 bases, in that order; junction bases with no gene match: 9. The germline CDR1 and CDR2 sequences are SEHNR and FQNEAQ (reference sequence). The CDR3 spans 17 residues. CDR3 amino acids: CASTGTSGREGVETQYF. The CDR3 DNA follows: TGTGCCAGCACCGGGACTAGCGGGAGGGAGGGAGTAGAGACCCAGTACTTC. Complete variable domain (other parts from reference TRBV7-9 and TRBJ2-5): DTGVSQNPRHKITKRGQNVTFRCDPISEHNRLYWYRQTLGQGPEFLTYFQNEAQLEKSRLLSDRFSAERPKGSFSTLEIQRTEQGDSAMYLCASTGTSGREGVETQYFGPGTRLLVL.

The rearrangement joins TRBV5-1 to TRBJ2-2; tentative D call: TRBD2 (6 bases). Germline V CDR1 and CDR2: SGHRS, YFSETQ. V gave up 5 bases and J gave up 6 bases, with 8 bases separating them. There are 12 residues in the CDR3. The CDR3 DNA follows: TGCGCCAGCAGACGCGGGGCCGGGGAGCTGTTTTTT. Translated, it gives CASRRGAGELFF. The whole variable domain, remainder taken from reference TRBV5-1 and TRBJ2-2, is KAGVTQTPRYLIKTRGQQVTLSCSPISGHRSVSWYQQTPGQGLQFLFEYFSETQRNKGNFPGRFSGRQFSNSRSEMNVSTLELGDSALYLCASRRGAGELFFGEGSRLTVL.

CDR3 amino acids: CASSQVPGTGLGNEQFF. CDR3 DNA: TGCGCCAGCAGCCAAGTACCCGGGACAGGGCTCGGGAATGAGCAGTTCTTC. The chain combines TRBV4-1 with TRBJ2-1; TRBD1 aligns across 9 bases. There are 17 residues in the CDR3. J lost 7 bases, V lost 1 base, and 11 bases had no gene match. The germline gives CDR1 MGHRA, CDR2 YSYEKL.